The 10 T cell receptor beta chains presented below share a single source sample, sequenced in a study of T-cell memory formation after mild COVID-19. TCRdb recomputed calls from the 5' RACE reads with MiXCR, one row per CDR3 protein. The sample includes 270,000 or so distinct CDR3 sequences, 15% to 20% of them seen just once. Material: PBMCs or a T cell subset sorted from them (not recorded which). The receptors originated from a man between 18 and 29 years old who had mild COVID-19 (a few samples of this study predate the infection). Cell type and time point are not known.

This clonotype turned up a few times. The CDR3 loop reads CASSVTAWGETQYF. For the CDR3, the DNA is TGCGCCAGCAGTGTGACAGCTTGGGGGGAGACCCAGTACTTC. This sequence joins TRBV10-1 and TRBJ2-5, with D perhaps assigned TRBD1 or TRBD2 (5 bases each). Between the trimmed V and J ends, which lost 4 bases and 5 bases, there was a span of 14 bases. Germline lookup yields CDR1 WNHNN and CDR2 SYGVQD (reference sequence). This CDR3 is 14 amino acids long.

This clonotype was counted only a few times. V is TRBV12-3 or TRBV12-4 and J is TRBJ2-7; 10 nucleotides line up with TRBD1. The V and J ends lost 5 bases and 3 bases, in that order; junction bases with no gene match: 10. The CDR3 runs 16 residues. CDR3 region: CASSDNRQGAGYEQYV. For the CDR3, the DNA is TGTGCCAGCAGTGATAACCGACAGGGGGCAGGCTACGAGCAGTACGTC.

This clonotype was counted a few times. The rearrangement uses TRBV18 and TRBJ2-7, with a weak D call TRBD2 (6 bases). Germline assignment: CDR1 KGHSH and CDR2 LQKENI. There are 15 residues in the CDR3. V was pared by 1 base and J by 7 bases, with 17 bases between. This CDR3 reads CASSPQRAPSGEQYF. DNA for the CDR3: TGTGCCAGCTCACCACAGCGGGCACCTTCGGGGGAGCAGTACTTC.

The chain couples TRBV29-1 to TRBJ2-1, with a weak D call TRBD1 (6 bases). The ends were cut back, 1 base at V and 6 bases at J, with 19 bases in the middle. The germline V gene encodes CDR1 SQVTM and CDR2 ANQGSEA. The CDR3 covers 16 residues. The CDR3, as DNA: TGCAGCGTTGAAGTAGAGTACAGGGCCCCTTTCAATGAGCAGTTCTTC. Translated, it gives CSVEVEYRAPFNEQFF.

The chain couples TRBV30 to TRBJ1-1; tentative D call: TRBD1 (5 bases). This CDR3 is 14 amino acids long. Germline CDR1 is GTSNPN and CDR2 is SVGIG (reference sequence). V was trimmed by 3 bases and J by 4 bases, leaving 15 bases between them. In DNA form, the CDR3 reads TGTGCCTGGAGCAGGGAGAGTTTAATCACTGAAGCTTTCTTT. It codes for CAWSRESLITEAFF.

This clonotype was found a few times. The CDR3 loop reads CASSLFLANYGYTF. The CDR3 DNA is TGTGCCAGCAGCTTGTTCCTAGCTAACTATGGCTACACCTTC. The chain uses TRBV7-2 and TRBJ1-2, with D hard to call. Germline-derived CDR1 and CDR2 are SGHTA and FQGNSA. Deletions cut 3 bases from V and 0 bases from J, with 8 bases between. The CDR3 totals 14 residues.

The chain is built from TRBV10-3 and TRBJ2-7, with 7 bases aligning to TRBD2. The CDR3 extends over 20 amino acids. The V segment lost 6 bases and the J segment 0 bases; nucleotides outside the gene matches: 23. The germline V gene encodes CDR1 ENHRY and CDR2 SYGVKD. Here the CDR3 reads CAISPDTGTIRTGGSYEQYF. In DNA form, the CDR3 reads TGTGCCATCAGCCCGGATACAGGTACCATAAGAACGGGGGGCTCCTACGAGCAGTACTTC.

This clonotype was seen a few times. The V gene is TRBV4-1, the J gene TRBJ2-1; 9 bases fit TRBD2. Germline V gene data show CDR1 as MGHRA and CDR2 as YSYEKL. J was trimmed by 3 bases and V by 3 bases; bases with no gene match: 9. CDR3 length: 17 residues. CDR3 residues: CASSQRGSGGNYNEQFF. The CDR3 nucleotides read TGCGCCAGCAGCCAGAGGGGTAGCGGGGGTAACTACAATGAGCAGTTCTTC.

The rearrangement joins TRBV20-1 to TRBJ1-2; TRBD1 is a possible D gene (6 bases). V was clipped by 7 bases and J by 4 bases, with 19 bases between them. The CDR3 sequence is 14 residues long. The V gene's germline CDR1 is DFQATT and CDR2 SNEGSKA (reference sequence). This CDR3 reads CSGQFLGGSYGYTF. The CDR3 DNA is TGCAGTGGCCAATTCCTAGGGGGATCCTATGGCTACACCTTC.

The genes are TRBV11-2 and TRBJ2-1, with D hard to call. Looked up from germline, CDR1 is SGHAT and CDR2 is FQNNGV. This CDR3 has 14 residues. Trimming took off 1 base at V and 4 bases at J, with 8 bases between the two ends. The DNA of the CDR3 is TGTGCCAGCAGCTTAGGGAACGTGTACAATGAGCAGTTCTTC. Its protein product is CASSLGNVYNEQFF.